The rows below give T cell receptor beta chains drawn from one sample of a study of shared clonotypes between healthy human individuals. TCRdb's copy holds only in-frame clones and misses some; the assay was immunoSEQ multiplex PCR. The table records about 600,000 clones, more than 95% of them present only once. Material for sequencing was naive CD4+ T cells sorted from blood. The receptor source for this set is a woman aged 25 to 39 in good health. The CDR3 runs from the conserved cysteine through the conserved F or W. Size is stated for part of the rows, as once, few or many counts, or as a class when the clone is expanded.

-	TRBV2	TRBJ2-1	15	CASRYLGADHNEQFF
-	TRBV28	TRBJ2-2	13	CASITTNTGELFF
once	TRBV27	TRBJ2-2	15	CASSLTRYRTGELFF
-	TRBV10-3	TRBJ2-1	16	CAISERFAGEMDEQFF
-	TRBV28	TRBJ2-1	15	CASSSGGLTYNEQFF
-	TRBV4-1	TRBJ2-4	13	CASSQVDLSIQYF
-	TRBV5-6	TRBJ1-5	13	CASSFRTNQPQHF
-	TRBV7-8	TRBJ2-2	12	CASTQGSGELFF
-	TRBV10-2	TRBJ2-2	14	CASWGRGPAGELFF
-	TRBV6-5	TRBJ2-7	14	CASTWDRTSYEQYF
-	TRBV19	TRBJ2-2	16	CASTPWAGMNTGELFF
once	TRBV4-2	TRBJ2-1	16	CASSQGGAVDNNEQFF
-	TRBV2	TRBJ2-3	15	CASITGGVGTDTQYF
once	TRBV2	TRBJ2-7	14	CASFDRDTSYEQYF
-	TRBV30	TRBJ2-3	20	CAWGGIRLAKTTSSTDTQYF
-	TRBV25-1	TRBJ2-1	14	CASGDGGGTHEQFF
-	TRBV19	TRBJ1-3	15	CASSFQTNSGNTIYF
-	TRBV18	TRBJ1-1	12	CASSPPAKEAFF
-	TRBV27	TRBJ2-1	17	CASSLIAPGSSYNEQFF
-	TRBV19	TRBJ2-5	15	CASTSSGLSQETQYF
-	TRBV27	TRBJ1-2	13	CASSSDRVYGYTF
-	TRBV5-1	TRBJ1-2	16	CASSFGGPDRRRGYTF
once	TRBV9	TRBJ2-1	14	CASSPGSAYNEQFF
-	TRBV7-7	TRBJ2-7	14	CASSLRQGPYEQYF
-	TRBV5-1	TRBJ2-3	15	CASSLGGRGTDTQYF
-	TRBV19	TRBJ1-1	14	CASSTPGLYTEAFF
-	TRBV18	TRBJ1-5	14	CASSPPQGNQPQHF
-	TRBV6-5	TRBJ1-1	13	CASSFEQGSEAFF
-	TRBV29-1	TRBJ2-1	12	CSVWTGGSEQFF
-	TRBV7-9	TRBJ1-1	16	CASSSTGGRWNTEAFF
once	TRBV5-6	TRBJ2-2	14	CASSFLDRSGELFF
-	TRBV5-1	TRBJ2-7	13	CASRLDTSYEQYF